This TCR beta chain was sequenced during a study of T cells in Graves' hyperthyroidism and ophthalmopathy. Study context: Peripheral blood was obtained at initial diagnosis, preceding any treatment.

J was trimmed by 1 base and V by 7 bases; bases with no gene match: 8. Germline V CDR1 and CDR2: ENHRY, SYGVKD. The CDR3 has 16 amino acids. Researchers took RNA transcripts and amplified the TCR beta CDR3 regions from them. A set of HTBI primers served as the primers for a first-round RT-PCR of the TCR CDR3. Using its own MiXCR run on the multiplex PCR reads, TCRdb lists one record per CDR3 protein. The repertoire consists of over 700,000 distinct CDR3 sequences, with approximately 40% occurring once and the leading ten covering around 32%. Uncontrolled infection, other autoimmune disease, pregnancy or lactation barred patients from enrollment. Each diagnosis was grounded in clinical symptoms, serum thyroxine and TRAb, thyroid ultrasound, and orbital computed tomography. PBMCs were obtained from 10 ml fresh peripheral blood. This clonotype showed up many times.

Input material: blood. V usage is TRBV10-3 and J usage is TRBJ1-3; 9 positions match TRBD1. The TCR comes from a woman aged 40 to 55 with Graves' hyperthyroidism. CDR3 protein: CAITEGQGRSGNTIYF. The CDR3 DNA follows: TGTGCCATCACCGAAGGACAGGGGAGATCTGGAAACACCATATATTTT.